Following are 18 T cell receptor beta chains from one sample sequenced in a study of Graves' ophthalmopathy and Graves' hyperthyroidism. RNA transcripts provided the template for amplifying TCR beta CDR3 regions. HTBI primers primed a first-round RT-PCR, and a second-round multiplex PCR followed. A single record per CDR3 protein comes from TCRdb applying MiXCR to the multiplex PCR reads. The sample has about 700,000 distinct CDR3 sequences, under 50% seen once. The sequenced material came from peripheral blood. These receptors were obtained from an adult man with Graves' ophthalmopathy.

J is TRBJ2-7 and V is TRBV29-1; TRBD2 might be the D (5 bases). The V gene's germline CDR1 is SQVTM and CDR2 ANQGSEA. The CDR3 has 15 amino acids. The V and J ends lost 0 bases and 2 bases respectively, with 14 bases between them. CDR3 bases: TGCAGCGTTGAAGATAAGGGAGCAATACCCTACGAGCAGTACTTC. It specifies CSVEDKGAIPYEQYF.

This clonotype appeared a single time. Possible read error: a much larger clone is one base away. This chain links TRBV2 with TRBJ2-7, with D perhaps matching TRBD1 or TRBD2 (5 bases each). CDR1 is SNHLY and CDR2 is FYNNEI in the germline V gene. This CDR3 has 14 amino acids. CDR3 residues: CAGSIRDGLYEQYF. The CDR3 region has the DNA TGTGCCGGCAGCATTCGGGACGGACTCTACGAGCAGTACTTC.

The chain links TRBV5-1 to TRBJ1-2; D remains ambiguous. V was shortened by 1 base and J by 3 bases, with 10 bases between the two germline ends. The germline V gene encodes CDR1 SGHRS and CDR2 YFSETQ. This CDR3 has 14 amino acids. The CDR3 loop is CASSLHGSDYGYTF. CDR3 DNA sequence: TGCGCCAGCAGCTTGCACGGGAGCGACTATGGCTACACCTTC.

This chain connects TRBV20-1 to TRBJ2-5; D remains ambiguous. The CDR3 consists of 12 residues. Trimming stripped 5 bases from V and 9 bases from J, with 16 bases between. Germline V gene sequence: CDR1 DFQATT, CDR2 SNEGSKA (reference sequence). The CDR3 loop reads CSAAQRNQPQYF. DNA of the CDR3: TGCAGTGCTGCACAGCGCAATCAGCCCCAGTACTTC.

Notes on this clonotype: A single base separates this from a much larger clone, so it may be a read error. The chain joins TRBV5-1 to TRBJ1-3; 9 bases match TRBD1. Germline assignment: CDR1 SGHRS and CDR2 YFSETQ. The CDR3 is made up of 15 amino acids. In DNA, the CDR3 is TGCGCCAGCAGTTTGGACAGGGGCGGTGGAGACACCATATATTTT. Protein product: CASSLDRGGGDTIYF.

This chain connects TRBV10-2 to TRBJ2-2; D perhaps matches TRBD2 (6 bases). In germline, CDR1 is WSHSY, CDR2 SAAADI. The CDR3 runs to 19 residues. V lost 10 bases, J lost 2 bases, and 29 bases lay in between. The CDR3: CANLWRDFRLGSNTGELFF. The CDR3 nucleotides read TGCGCCAACCTGTGGAGGGACTTTAGATTGGGGTCCAACACCGGGGAGCTGTTTTTT.

This clonotype was detected many times. The chain links TRBV20-1 to TRBJ1-1; D remains ambiguous. Trimming took off 2 bases at V and 2 bases at J, with 0 bases between the two ends. Germline V gene lookup returns CDR1 DFQATT and CDR2 SNEGSKA (reference sequence). CDR3 length: 10 amino acids. The CDR3 coding sequence is TGCAGTGCTAGAAACACTGAAGCTTTCTTT. Amino acids: CSARNTEAFF.

CDR3: CASSTEGGPEGGAFF. In DNA form, the CDR3 reads TGTGCCAGCAGCACGGAAGGGGGCCCCGAGGGGGGAGCTTTCTTT. The V and J genes are TRBV11-3 and TRBJ1-1, with 7 bases that match TRBD1. V gave up 5 bases and J gave up 10 bases; unmatched junction bases: 16. This CDR3 has 15 amino acids. Germline-derived CDR1 and CDR2 are SGHNT and YENEEA.

This clonotype occurred many times. This rearrangement joins TRBV5-1 to TRBJ1-2; TRBD1 matches 7 bases. Trimming removed 5 bases from V and 10 bases from J; junction bases left unmatched: 8. The CDR3 length is 12 residues. Germline V lookup: CDR1 SGHRS, CDR2 YFSETQ. The CDR3 protein is CASSSDRTAYTF. CDR3 coding DNA: TGCGCCAGCAGTTCGGACAGGACTGCCTACACCTTC. The complete variable domain, with remaining parts taken from reference TRBV5-1 and TRBJ1-2, reads KAGVTQTPRYLIKTRGQQVTLSCSPISGHRSVSWYQQTPGQGLQFLFEYFSETQRNKGNFPGRFSGRQFSNSRSEMNVSTLELGDSALYLCASSSDRTAYTFGSGTRLTVV.

The genes are TRBV6-1 and TRBJ2-7; 13 nucleotides match TRBD2. The CDR3 sequence is 14 residues long. Germline trimming cut 7 bases from V and 7 bases from J; bases unmatched to any gene: 7. The V gene's germline CDR1 is MNHNS and CDR2 SASEGT. CDR3 DNA: TGTGCCAGCACTGGACTAGCGGGAGAGGGGGAGCAGTACTTC. Its protein product is CASTGLAGEGEQYF.

This clonotype was counted a few times. The chain is built from TRBV6-6 and TRBJ1-3; 8 nucleotides line up with TRBD1. The J segment lost 4 bases and the V segment lost 2 bases, leaving 10 bases of the junction unmatched. The CDR3 length is 17 residues. From germline, CDR1 is MNHNY and CDR2 SVGAGI (reference sequence). This chain's CDR3 is CASSYGPQGVSGNTIYF. CDR3 nucleotide sequence: TGTGCCAGCAGTTACGGCCCACAGGGGGTCTCCGGAAACACCATATATTTT.

The V gene is TRBV2, the J gene TRBJ2-5; 7 nucleotides align to TRBD2. The CDR3 extends over 15 amino acids. Germline trimming cut 11 bases from V and 5 bases from J; bases unmatched to any gene: 17. The germline V gene has CDR1 SNHLY and CDR2 FYNNEI. The CDR3 protein is CAFHLASGGEETQYF. In DNA form, the CDR3 reads TGTGCCTTCCACCTAGCTAGCGGTGGGGAGGAGACCCAGTACTTC.

The V gene is TRBV10-3, the J gene TRBJ1-6; TRBD1 matches 7 bases. V dropped 3 bases and J dropped 13; count of bases not matched to a gene: 3. The CDR3 contains 12 residues. The germline V gene has CDR1 ENHRY and CDR2 SYGVKD. The CDR3 coding sequence is TGTGCCATCAGTGACGAACAGGGGCCCCTCCACTTT. As protein: CAISDEQGPLHF.

This clonotype was counted at least ten times. This rearrangement joins TRBV3-1 to TRBJ2-5; 8 positions match TRBD2. From germline, CDR1 is LGHDT and CDR2 YNNKEL (reference sequence). With V trimmed by 1 base and J by 2 bases, 3 bases remained unmatched. The length of the CDR3 is 15 residues. CDR3 loop: CASSQGAGDQETQYF. The CDR3 DNA sequence: TGTGCCAGCAGCCAAGGAGCGGGGGATCAAGAGACCCAGTACTTC.

The rearrangement joins TRBV10-3 to TRBJ1-4; D is unresolved. The CDR3 sequence is 13 residues long. V shed 11 bases and J shed 3 bases, with 13 bases lying between them. The germline CDR1 and CDR2 sequences are ENHRY and SYGVKD. The CDR3 reads CAVGNTANEKLFF. The DNA of the CDR3 is TGTGCCGTTGGAAACACAGCTAATGAAAAACTGTTTTTT.

This sequence joins TRBV29-1 and TRBJ1-2; D might be TRBD1 (6 bases). CDR1 is SQVTM and CDR2 is ANQGSEA in the germline V gene. CDR3 length: 12 amino acids. CDR3 residues: CSARGTNYGYTF. The DNA for the CDR3 is TGCAGTGCGAGGGGGACTAACTATGGCTACACCTTC.

V is TRBV7-8 and J is TRBJ2-1, with 7 bases matching TRBD2. This CDR3 has 15 amino acids. J was trimmed by 2 bases and V by 3 bases; bases with no gene match: 4. The V gene's germline CDR1 is SGHVS and CDR2 FQNEAQ. The CDR3 loop is CASSFQRDPYNEQFF. DNA for the CDR3: TGTGCCAGCAGCTTCCAGCGGGATCCCTACAATGAGCAGTTCTTC.

This clonotype was detected only a few times. V gene TRBV11-2 combines with J gene TRBJ1-3, with 9 nucleotides matching TRBD1. CDR1 SGHAT and CDR2 FQNNGV come from the germline V gene. This CDR3 spans 15 amino acids. V was clipped by 5 bases and J by 3 bases; unmatched bases: 5. In DNA, the CDR3 is TGTGCCAGCAGCGCGGGACAGGGAGGTGGAAACACCATATATTTT. It specifies CASSAGQGGGNTIYF.